This TCR beta chain was recorded in a study of blood T cell repertoires in COVID-19 (dated by TCRdb to about 2020). A note on the overall study: Samples from collaborators originated in the United States, Italy and Spain and spanned both the acute and convalescent phases of COVID-19. The prospective study material was composed of cDNA or gDNA derived from T cells, B-cell-depleted T cells, or PBMCs. The dataset comprised deeply sampled blood TCRbeta repertoires from subjects exposed to, actively infected with, or recovered from COVID-19. A freely available public database, intended as a resource for researchers studying the immune response to SARS-CoV-2, is where the repertoires were released. The samples were drawn from two sources: the first 160 participants of the ongoing ImmuneRACE study, and 1,000 to 1,500 subjects contributed by 6 global collaborators. A de-identified subject ID, COVID-19 status, age in years and sex were almost always included in the sample metadata. Where HLA class I and class II types were available, the types were taken from metadata supplied by the sample provider, not from assay-based typing. Findings and caveats that apply to the study as a whole: The amount of clinical and demographic metadata varied by source and participant and was provided uncurated.

V gives up 0 bases and J gives up 8 bases, and the segment between their germline ends measures 11 bases. From its cysteine to its phenylalanine, the CDR3 spans 15 amino acids. Of the read, only the CDR3 DNA is kept; its 45 bases are in frame from base 1. As encoded in the germline V gene, CDR1 is MNHEY while CDR2 is SVGAGI. TCRbeta CDR3 regions were amplified from genomic DNA using the immunoSEQ Assay, a bias-controlled multiplex PCR. The paper's data handling went like this. The number of nucleated cells in each sample was estimated from the amplification of reference gene primers within the assay. To quantify the absolute abundance of each unique TCRbeta CDR3 rearrangement, sequence reads were collapsed and filtered. For each sample, productive Simpson clonality was calculated as the square root of Simpson's diversity index over productive rearrangements. In TCRdb, the immuneACCESS table is reduced to in-frame sequences with V and J assigned. These tables do not hold every clone; where another copy was compared, an unresolved V gene accounts for under half, and the others remain unexplained. The V and J calls and the clone size are those of that table, but D and trimming were determined from the DNA. This sample comprises about 50,000 clones, around 84% of them detected only once. Clones ranked in the top ten supply about a sixth of the sample.

Each collaborating institution followed its own protocols to collect whole blood in K2EDTA tubes. For TCRbeta analysis, collaborators shipped samples as frozen whole blood, isolated PBMCs, or DNA extracted from either of those sample types. Comment on this clone: It lacks a known antigen. One base away there is no much larger clone; base qualities are not given.

This TCR was recovered from a man between 70 and 80 years old with active COVID-19. Sequencing input: peripheral blood. The chain couples TRBV6-5 to TRBJ1-6; the D gene cannot be named for sure. The DNA sequence is given as TGTGCCAGCAGTTACTCGTTCAGGTTCGATTCACCCCTCCACTTT. Its translation is CASSYSFRFDSPLHF.